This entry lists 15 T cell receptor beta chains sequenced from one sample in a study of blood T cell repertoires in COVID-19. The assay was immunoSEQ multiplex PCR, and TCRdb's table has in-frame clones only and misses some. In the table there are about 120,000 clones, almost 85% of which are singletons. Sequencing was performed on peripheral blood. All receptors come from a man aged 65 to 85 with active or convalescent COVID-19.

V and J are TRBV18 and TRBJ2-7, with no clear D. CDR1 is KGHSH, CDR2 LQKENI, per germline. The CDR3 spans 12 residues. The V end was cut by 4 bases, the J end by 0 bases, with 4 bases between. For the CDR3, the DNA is TGTGCCAGCTCACTCCGCTCCTACGAGCAGTACTTC. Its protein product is CASSLRSYEQYF.

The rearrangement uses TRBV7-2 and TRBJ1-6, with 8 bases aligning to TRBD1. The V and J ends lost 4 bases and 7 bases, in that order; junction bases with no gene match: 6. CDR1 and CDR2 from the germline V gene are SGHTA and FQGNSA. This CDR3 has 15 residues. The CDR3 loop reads CASSSRGQVNSPLHF. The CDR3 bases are TGTGCCAGCAGCTCCCGGGGACAGGTCAATTCACCCCTCCACTTT.

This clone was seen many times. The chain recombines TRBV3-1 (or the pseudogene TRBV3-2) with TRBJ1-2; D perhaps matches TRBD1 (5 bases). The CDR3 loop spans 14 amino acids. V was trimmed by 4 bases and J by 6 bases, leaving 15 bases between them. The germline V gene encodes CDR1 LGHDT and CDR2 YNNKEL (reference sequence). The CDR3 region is CASSPQRGGHGYTF. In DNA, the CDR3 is TGTGCCAGCAGCCCCCAGCGGGGCGGCCATGGCTACACCTTC.

Here the CDR3 reads CASSDGLATNTDTQYF. The DNA of the CDR3 is TGCGCCAGCAGTGACGGCCTAGCGACTAACACAGATACGCAGTATTTT. The chain couples TRBV10-2 to TRBJ2-3; D is possibly TRBD2 (6 bases). V dropped 3 bases and J dropped 2 bases, with 15 bases sitting between them. CDR3 length: 16 residues. Per germline, CDR1 WSHSY and CDR2 SAAADI.

The CDR3 sequence: CASSQDRQGDYQPQHF. In nucleotides, the CDR3 is TGCGCCAGCAGCCAAGATCGGCAGGGGGATTATCAGCCCCAGCATTTT. The genes are TRBV4-3 and TRBJ1-5, with 7 bases fitting TRBD1. The trim removed 0 bases at V and 5 bases at J, leaving 7 bases unmatched. This CDR3 region has 16 residues. Germline values: CDR1 LGHNA, CDR2 YSLEER.

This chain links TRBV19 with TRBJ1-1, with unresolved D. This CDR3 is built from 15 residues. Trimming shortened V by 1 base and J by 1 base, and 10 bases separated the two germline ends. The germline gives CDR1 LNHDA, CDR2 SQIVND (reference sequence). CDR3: CASSIGAGKNTEAFF. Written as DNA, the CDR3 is TGTGCCAGTAGTATAGGGGCCGGCAAGAACACTGAAGCTTTCTTT.

CDR3 sequence: CAWRQGIYNSPLHF. For the CDR3, the DNA is TGTGCCTGGAGGCAGGGAATCTATAATTCACCCCTCCACTTT. This chain joins TRBV30 and TRBJ1-6; D perhaps matches TRBD1 (5 bases). Deletions cut 3 bases from V and 3 bases from J, with 9 bases between. Germline assignment: CDR1 GTSNPN and CDR2 SVGIG (reference sequence). CDR3 length equals 14 residues.

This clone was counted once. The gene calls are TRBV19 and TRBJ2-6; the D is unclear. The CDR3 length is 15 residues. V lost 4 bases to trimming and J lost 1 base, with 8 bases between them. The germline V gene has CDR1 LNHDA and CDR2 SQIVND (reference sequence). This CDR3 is CASSTTQSGANVLTF. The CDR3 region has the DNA TGTGCCAGTAGTACCACACAGTCTGGGGCCAACGTCCTGACTTTC.

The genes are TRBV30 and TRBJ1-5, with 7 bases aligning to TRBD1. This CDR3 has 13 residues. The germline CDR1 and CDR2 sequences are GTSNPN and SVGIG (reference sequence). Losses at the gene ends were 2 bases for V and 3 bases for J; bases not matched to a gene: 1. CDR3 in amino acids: CAWSQGVNQPQHF. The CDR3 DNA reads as TGTGCCTGGAGTCAGGGGGTCAATCAGCCCCAGCATTTT.

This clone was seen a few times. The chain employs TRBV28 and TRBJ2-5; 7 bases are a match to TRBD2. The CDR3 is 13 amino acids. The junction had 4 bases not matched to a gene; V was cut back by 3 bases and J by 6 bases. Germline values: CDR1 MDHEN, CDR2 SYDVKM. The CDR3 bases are TGTGCCAGCAGTTTGCGGGGGTTTCAGACCCAGTACTTC. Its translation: CASSLRGFQTQYF.

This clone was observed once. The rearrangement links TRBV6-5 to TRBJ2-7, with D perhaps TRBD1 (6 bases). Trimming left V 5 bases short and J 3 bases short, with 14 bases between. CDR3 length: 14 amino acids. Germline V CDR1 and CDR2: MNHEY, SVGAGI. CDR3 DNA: TGTGCCAGCAGTCCGGACAGCGCGAACTACGAGCAGTACTTC. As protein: CASSPDSANYEQYF.

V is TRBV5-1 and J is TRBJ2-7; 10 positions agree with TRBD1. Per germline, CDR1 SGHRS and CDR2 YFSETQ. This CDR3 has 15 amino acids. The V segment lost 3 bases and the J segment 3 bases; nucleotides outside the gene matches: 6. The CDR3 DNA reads TGCGCCAGCAGCTCGGGAGGACAGGGGGGCTACGAGCAGTACTTC. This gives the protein CASSSGGQGGYEQYF.

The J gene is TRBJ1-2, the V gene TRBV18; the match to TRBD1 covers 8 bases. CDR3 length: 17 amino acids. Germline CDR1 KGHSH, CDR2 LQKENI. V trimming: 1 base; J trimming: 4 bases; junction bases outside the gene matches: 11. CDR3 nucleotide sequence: TGTGCCAGCTCACCACAGGGGAATCAGGGGGCTGTCTATGGCTACACCTTC. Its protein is CASSPQGNQGAVYGYTF.

The chain's CDR3 is CASRATGQAGELFF. CDR3 nucleotide sequence: TGCGCCAGCCGCGCGACAGGGCAAGCCGGGGAGCTGTTTTTT. The chain links TRBV5-1 to TRBJ2-2, with TRBD1 matching 7 bases. This CDR3 has 14 amino acids. The V gene end was trimmed by 7 bases and the J gene end by 6 bases; junction bases not matched to a gene: 9. CDR1 and CDR2 (germline): SGHRS, YFSETQ.

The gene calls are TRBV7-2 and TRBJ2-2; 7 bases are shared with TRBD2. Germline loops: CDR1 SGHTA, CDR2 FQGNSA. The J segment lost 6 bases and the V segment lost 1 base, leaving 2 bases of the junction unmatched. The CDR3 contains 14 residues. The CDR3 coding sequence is TGTGCCAGCAGCTTAGTGCGGGGGTCCGGGGAGCTGTTTTTT. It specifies CASSLVRGSGELFF.